This TCR beta chain was sequenced in a study of regulatory T cells in long-lasting Graves disease. As for the study in general: Graves' disease counted as persistent after over 5 years of antithyroid drugs with positive TSH receptor antibodies. Points from the study as a whole: It was possible that the small sample size reduced accuracy. Persistent Graves' patients showed a TCR diversity that was lower than that of newly diagnosed ones.

The V and J ends lost 8 bases and 1 base respectively, with 12 bases between them. This CDR3 is 13 amino acids long. CDR1 and CDR2 from the germline V gene are SNHLY and FYNNEI. As to time point: persistent/refractory GD, antithyroid drugs over 5 years with positive TRAb. PBMC RNA served as the TCR library source. In this sample, this clonotype turned up many times. Its antigen is undetermined. Investigators prepared the TCR beta libraries by applying iRepertoire HTBI primers and Arm-PCR of CDR3 regions. TCRdb re-analysed the multiplex PCR reads in MiXCR, keeping a single row per CDR3 protein. This table has 350,000 to 450,000 distinct CDR3 sequences, 21% appearing once.

Source: peripheral blood mononuclear cells (PBMCs), taken when the disease was refractory, from a patient treated with antithyroid drugs. The clonotype originates from a female donor with Graves disease. This rearrangement joins TRBV2 to TRBJ2-7; D ambiguous. As DNA, the CDR3 is TGTGCCAGCGATGAGACTTCGTCCTACGAGCAGTACTTC. Translation gives CASDETSSYEQYF. Full variable domain (rest looked up from reference TRBV2 and TRBJ2-7): EPEVTQTPSHQVTQMGQEVILRCVPISNHLYFYWYRQILGQKVEFLVSFYNNEISEKSEIFDDQFSVERPDGSNFTLKIRSTKLEDSAMYFCASDETSSYEQYFGPGTRLTVT.